Following are 25 T cell receptor beta chains from one sample sequenced in a study of blood T cell repertoires in COVID-19. The repertoire was sequenced with immunoSEQ multiplex PCR; TCRdb's copy has only in-frame clones and lacks some. This sample yields 250,000 to 300,000 clones, of which roughly 90% are seen a single time; about 10% belongs to the top ten. The sequenced material came from peripheral blood. Receptors were obtained from a woman aged 25 to 39 with COVID-19, enrolled during active disease.

The chain uses TRBV7-3 and TRBJ2-1; 8 bases map to TRBD1. The CDR3 is 14 residues long. V dropped 10 bases and J dropped 5; count of bases not matched to a gene: 10. Germline CDR1 is SGHTA and CDR2 is FQGTGA. CDR3 in amino acids: CATSDRGPDNEQFF. The CDR3 nucleotides are TGTGCCACCTCAGACAGGGGCCCGGACAATGAGCAGTTCTTC.

This rearrangement joins TRBV28 to TRBJ2-6, with 7 positions matching TRBD1. The germline V gene has CDR1 MDHEN and CDR2 SYDVKM. Losses at the gene ends were 5 bases for V and 0 bases for J; bases not matched to a gene: 7. The CDR3 is made up of 17 amino acids. The DNA of the CDR3 is TGTGCCAGCAGTACCCGGACAGGCGGCTCTGGGGCCAACGTCCTGACTTTC. It is translated as CASSTRTGGSGANVLTF.

This clone was counted between two and nine times. The chain is built from TRBV2 and TRBJ2-7, with D possibly TRBD1 on 5 matching bases. V was shortened by 11 bases and J by 2 bases, with 16 bases between the two germline ends. CDR3 size: 13 residues. Germline CDR1 is SNHLY and CDR2 is FYNNEI. This CDR3 is CACTGAAPYEQYF. The CDR3, as DNA: TGTGCCTGTACTGGGGCGGCGCCCTACGAGCAGTACTTC.

This chain uses TRBV28 with TRBJ2-3, with 8 bases fitting TRBD1. The V and J ends lost 4 bases and 4 bases, in that order; junction bases with no gene match: 4. This CDR3 contains 14 residues. Looked up from germline, CDR1 is MDHEN and CDR2 is SYDVKM. The CDR3 sequence is CASSSQGAADTQYF. DNA for the CDR3: TGTGCCAGCAGTTCCCAGGGGGCGGCAGATACGCAGTATTTT.

The rearrangement links TRBV6-5 to TRBJ2-3, with 9 nucleotides matching TRBD2. The V gene's germline CDR1 is MNHEY and CDR2 SVGAGI. This CDR3 spans 15 amino acids. Trimming cost V 6 bases and J 6 bases; bases outside gene matches: 10. The CDR3 loop is CASSPTAGGQDTQYF. The CDR3 bases are TGTGCCAGCAGCCCCACAGCGGGGGGACAGGATACGCAGTATTTT.

V and J are TRBV30 and TRBJ1-3; 7 bases are shared with TRBD1. The germline V gene has CDR1 GTSNPN and CDR2 SVGIG (reference sequence). V trimming: 5 bases; J trimming: 4 bases; junction bases outside the gene matches: 8. The CDR3 is 14 residues long. This CDR3 is CAWDSTGVGNTIYF. The CDR3 DNA is TGTGCCTGGGATAGCACAGGGGTGGGAAACACCATATATTTT.

This CDR3 reads CASSFSGRTYNEQFF. CDR3 bases: TGTGCCAGCAGTTTTAGCGGGAGGACGTACAATGAGCAGTTCTTC. V is TRBV6-5 and J is TRBJ2-1, with 10 bases identical to TRBD2. Germline V lookup: CDR1 MNHEY, CDR2 SVGAGI. Trimming removed 4 bases from V and 4 bases from J; junction bases left unmatched: 4. This CDR3 is 15 amino acids long.

This clone was recorded once. The chain links TRBV15 to TRBJ2-1; D may be TRBD1 (6 bases). Looked up from germline, CDR1 is LNHNV and CDR2 is YYDKDF (reference sequence). The germline V and J ends were trimmed by 2 bases and 4 bases, with 9 bases remaining between them. The CDR3 covers 14 residues. The CDR3: CATSRPGTYNEQFF. The DNA of the CDR3 is TGTGCCACCAGCAGACCCGGGACATACAATGAGCAGTTCTTC.

The rearrangement uses TRBV5-1 and TRBJ2-5; possibly TRBD1 for D (5 bases). Germline V gives CDR1 SGHRS, CDR2 YFSETQ. Trimming left V 4 bases short and J 5 bases short, with 18 bases between. This CDR3 is 15 amino acids long. The CDR3 DNA reads as TGCGCCAGCAGCCGGGCCTGGAAGGGGAAGGAGACCCAGTACTTC. Translation: CASSRAWKGKETQYF. Filled out from reference TRBV5-1 and TRBJ2-5, the complete variable domain reads KAGVTQTPRYLIKTRGQQVTLSCSPISGHRSVSWYQQTPGQGLQFLFEYFSETQRNKGNFPGRFSGRQFSNSRSEMNVSTLELGDSALYLCASSRAWKGKETQYFGPGTRLLVL.

This chain joins TRBV7-8 and TRBJ2-6; a possible D gene is TRBD1 (5 bases). V was cut by 5 bases and J by 4 bases, with 12 bases left in between. Germline V gives CDR1 SGHVS, CDR2 FQNEAQ. The CDR3 contains 15 residues. CDR3 loop: CASSTRATGANVLTF. In nucleotides, the CDR3 is TGTGCCAGCAGCACCAGGGCAACCGGGGCCAACGTCCTGACTTTC.

The rearrangement links TRBV2 to TRBJ2-2; D is unresolved. CDR1 and CDR2 from the germline V gene are SNHLY and FYNNEI. The CDR3 loop spans 13 amino acids. Trimming removed 5 bases from V and 4 bases from J, with 8 bases in between. The CDR3 DNA reads as TGTGCCAGCAGTCCGAGAAGCACCGGGGAGCTGTTTTTT. Its protein product is CASSPRSTGELFF.

The chain couples TRBV7-9 to TRBJ2-7; TRBD1 matches at 9 bases. The CDR3 covers 14 residues. J was trimmed by 5 bases and V by 6 bases; bases with no gene match: 8. The V gene's germline CDR1 is SEHNR and CDR2 FQNEAQ (reference sequence). This chain's CDR3 is CASRLGTGINEQYF. The CDR3 DNA reads as TGTGCCAGCAGACTCGGGACAGGGATCAACGAGCAGTACTTC.

The chain has TRBV28 and TRBJ1-5, with a possible D match to TRBD1 (5 bases). CDR3 length: 13 residues. The germline CDR1 and CDR2 sequences are MDHEN and SYDVKM. Trimming pared 7 bases from V and 7 bases from J, leaving 14 bases between. The CDR3 nucleotides read TGTGCCAGCAAGACGGCAGGGCGGCAGCCCCAGCATTTT. Translation: CASKTAGRQPQHF.

This clone was recorded only once. This rearrangement joins TRBV5-1 to TRBJ1-1; no clear D gene. This CDR3 has 15 amino acids. The V end was cut by 0 bases, the J end by 1 base, with 10 bases between. Germline V gene data show CDR1 as SGHRS and CDR2 as YFSETQ. The CDR3 DNA is TGCGCCAGCAGCTTGGGGGCAGATACGAACACTGAAGCTTTCTTT. Translated, it gives CASSLGADTNTEAFF.

This clone was detected only once. The chain couples TRBV28 to TRBJ1-2, with 10 bases aligning to TRBD1. Trimming removed 8 bases from V and 4 bases from J; junction bases left unmatched: 10. The CDR3 contains 15 residues. Germline CDR1 MDHEN, CDR2 SYDVKM. This chain's CDR3 is CASVRDRGRSYGYTF. The CDR3 bases are TGTGCCAGCGTCAGGGACAGGGGCCGGAGCTATGGCTACACCTTC.

The genes are TRBV4-3 and TRBJ1-6; TRBD1 agrees at 7 bases. Trimming cost V 0 bases and J 1 base; bases outside gene matches: 15. This CDR3 is 21 amino acids long. Germline lookup yields CDR1 LGHNA and CDR2 YSLEER. Here the CDR3 reads CASSQETAGRGDWSYNSPLHF. The CDR3 nucleotides read TGCGCCAGCAGCCAAGAAACCGCTGGCAGGGGGGATTGGTCCTATAATTCACCCCTCCACTTT.

The chain links TRBV18 to TRBJ2-7; 8 nucleotides match TRBD2. The germline V gene encodes CDR1 KGHSH and CDR2 LQKENI. V lost 0 bases, J lost 2 bases, and 3 bases stayed unmatched. The CDR3 extends over 15 amino acids. The CDR3 is CASSPPGAGAYEQYF. The CDR3 region has the DNA TGTGCCAGCTCACCACCGGGAGCGGGGGCCTACGAGCAGTACTTC.

Of note for this clone: The sample carries other DNA sequences with the same CDR3. The gene calls are TRBV29-1 and TRBJ2-7, with 9 bases lining up with TRBD2. This CDR3 spans 13 amino acids. V trimming: 0 bases; J trimming: 3 bases; junction bases outside the gene matches: 0. Germline loops: CDR1 SQVTM, CDR2 ANQGSEA. The CDR3 DNA sequence: TGCAGCGTTGAAGAGCGGGAGGGCTACGAGCAGTACTTC. The encoded protein is CSVEEREGYEQYF.

The table lists this clone with a count of one. The chain recombines TRBV3-1 (or the pseudogene TRBV3-2) with TRBJ1-2, with 9 bases lining up with TRBD1. The CDR3 contains 14 residues. Per germline, CDR1 LGHDT and CDR2 YNNKEL (reference sequence). Trimming removed 5 bases from V and 3 bases from J; junction bases left unmatched: 4. The CDR3 is CASSLQGADYGYTF. CDR3 DNA: TGTGCCAGCAGCTTACAGGGGGCTGACTATGGCTACACCTTC.

The chain couples TRBV5-1 to TRBJ1-2; D gene ambiguous. The CDR3 extends over 12 amino acids. Germline V CDR1 and CDR2: SGHRS, YFSETQ. V lost 0 bases and J 7 bases, leaving 7 bases between the germline ends. CDR3 sequence: CASSLDSSGYTF. CDR3 bases: TGCGCCAGCAGCTTGGATAGTAGTGGCTACACCTTC.

The chain carries TRBV10-2 and TRBJ2-2; 10 bases are shared with TRBD2. The J segment lost 7 bases and the V segment lost 2 bases, leaving 7 bases of the junction unmatched. The germline CDR1 and CDR2 sequences are WSHSY and SAAADI. The CDR3 runs 16 residues. CDR3 DNA: TGCGCCAGCAGTGAGAGGCTAGCGGGAGAGGACGGGGAGCTGTTTTTT. This codes for CASSERLAGEDGELFF.

V is TRBV5-1 and J is TRBJ2-7; TRBD1 matches 11 bases. Germline CDR1 is SGHRS and CDR2 is YFSETQ. CDR3 size: 14 residues. With 5 bases clipped from V and 6 bases from J, the junction kept 7 bases outside the gene matches. Here the CDR3 reads CASSQDRGRGEQYF. CDR3 sequence (DNA): TGCGCCAGCAGTCAGGACAGGGGGCGTGGCGAGCAGTACTTC. Complete variable domain (other parts from reference TRBV5-1 and TRBJ2-7): KAGVTQTPRYLIKTRGQQVTLSCSPISGHRSVSWYQQTPGQGLQFLFEYFSETQRNKGNFPGRFSGRQFSNSRSEMNVSTLELGDSALYLCASSQDRGRGEQYFGPGTRLTVT.

The V call is TRBV14, the J call TRBJ1-2, with 8 bases identical to TRBD1. After removal of 4 bases from V and 7 bases from J, the junction contained 14 bases not matched to a gene. This CDR3 has 16 amino acids. Germline lookup yields CDR1 SGHDN and CDR2 FVKESK. In nucleotides, the CDR3 is TGTGCCAGCAGCCTGCGGGGGCAGGGGGCGTTAAGTGGCTACACCTTC. Translation gives CASSLRGQGALSGYTF.

This clone was detected only once. The CDR3, as DNA: TGTGCCAGCAGCTTGGAACAGGGGCAGGCAGATACGCAGTATTTT. It codes for CASSLEQGQADTQYF. The rearrangement uses TRBV5-4 and TRBJ2-3, with 7 bases fitting TRBD1. The germline V gene has CDR1 SGHNT and CDR2 YYREEE (reference sequence). The CDR3 extends over 15 amino acids. V was clipped by 0 bases and J by 4 bases; unmatched bases: 5.

The J gene is TRBJ2-1, the V gene TRBV19; D is unclear. Germline loops: CDR1 LNHDA, CDR2 SQIVND (reference sequence). Trimming stripped 6 bases from V and 2 bases from J, with 14 bases between. The CDR3 has 15 residues. The DNA of the CDR3 is TGTGCCAGTAGCCCCGCGAGGTGGCCCTACAATGAGCAGTTCTTC. Residues: CASSPARWPYNEQFF.